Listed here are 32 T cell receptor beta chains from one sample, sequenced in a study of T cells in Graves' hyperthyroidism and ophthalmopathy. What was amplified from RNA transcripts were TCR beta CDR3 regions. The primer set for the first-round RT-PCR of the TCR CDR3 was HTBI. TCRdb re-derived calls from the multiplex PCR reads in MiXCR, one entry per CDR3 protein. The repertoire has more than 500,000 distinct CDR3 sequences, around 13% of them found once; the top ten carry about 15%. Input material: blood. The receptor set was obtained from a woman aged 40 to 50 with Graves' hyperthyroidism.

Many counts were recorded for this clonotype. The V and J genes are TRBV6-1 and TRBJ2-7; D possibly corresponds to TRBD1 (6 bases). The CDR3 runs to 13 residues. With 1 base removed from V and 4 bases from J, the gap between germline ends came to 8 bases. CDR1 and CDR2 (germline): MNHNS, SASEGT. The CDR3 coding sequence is TGTGCCAGCAGTGAAGAACAGGGATACGAGCAGTACTTC. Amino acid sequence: CASSEEQGYEQYF.

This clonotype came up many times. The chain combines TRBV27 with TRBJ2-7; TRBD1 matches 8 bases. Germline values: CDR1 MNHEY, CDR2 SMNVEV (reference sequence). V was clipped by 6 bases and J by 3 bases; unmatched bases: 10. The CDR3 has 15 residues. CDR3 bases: TGTGCCAGCAGCATCCGGACAGGGCCTTACTACGAGCAGTACTTC. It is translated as CASSIRTGPYYEQYF.

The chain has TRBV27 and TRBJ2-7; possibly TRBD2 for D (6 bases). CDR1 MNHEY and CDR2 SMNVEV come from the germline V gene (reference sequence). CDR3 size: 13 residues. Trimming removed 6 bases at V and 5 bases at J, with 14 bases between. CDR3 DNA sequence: TGTGCCAGCAGGGGGGGAGCTGGTCACGAGCAGTACTTC. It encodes CASRGGAGHEQYF.

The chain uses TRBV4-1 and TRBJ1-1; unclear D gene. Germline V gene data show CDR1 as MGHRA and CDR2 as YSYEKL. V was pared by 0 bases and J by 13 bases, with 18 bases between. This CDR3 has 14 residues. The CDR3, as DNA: TGCGCCAGCAGCCAAGATCAGTGGGAGCCCCCGGGTTTCTTT. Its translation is CASSQDQWEPPGFF.

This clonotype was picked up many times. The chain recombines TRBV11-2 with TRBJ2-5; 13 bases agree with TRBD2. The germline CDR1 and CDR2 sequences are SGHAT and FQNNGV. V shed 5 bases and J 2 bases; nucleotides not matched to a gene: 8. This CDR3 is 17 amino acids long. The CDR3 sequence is CASSPYRTSGGQETQYF. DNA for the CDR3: TGTGCCAGCAGCCCCTACCGGACTAGCGGGGGACAAGAGACCCAGTACTTC.

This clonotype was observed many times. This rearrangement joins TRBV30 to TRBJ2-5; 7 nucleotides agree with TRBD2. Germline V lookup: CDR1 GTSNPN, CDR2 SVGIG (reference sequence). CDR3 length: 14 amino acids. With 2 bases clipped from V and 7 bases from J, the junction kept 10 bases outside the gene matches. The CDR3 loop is CAWSNTAGVGTQYF. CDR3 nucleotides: TGTGCCTGGAGTAACACCGCGGGGGTTGGGACCCAGTACTTC.

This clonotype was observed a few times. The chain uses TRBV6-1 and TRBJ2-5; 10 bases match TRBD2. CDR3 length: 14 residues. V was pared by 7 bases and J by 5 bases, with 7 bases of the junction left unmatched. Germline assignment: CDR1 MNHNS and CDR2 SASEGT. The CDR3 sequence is CASTGLAGVETQYF. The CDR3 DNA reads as TGTGCCAGCACTGGGCTAGCGGGAGTTGAGACCCAGTACTTC.

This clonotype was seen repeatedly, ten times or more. CDR3 loop: CASSLQEGSNEQYF. The CDR3 coding sequence is TGTGCCAGCAGCTTGCAGGAGGGGAGCAACGAGCAGTACTTC. The chain uses TRBV7-6 and TRBJ2-7; TRBD2 might be the D (6 bases). CDR1 is SGHVS and CDR2 is FNYEAQ in the germline V gene. The CDR3 is 14 amino acids. The ends were cut back, 3 bases at V and 5 bases at J, with 14 bases in the middle.

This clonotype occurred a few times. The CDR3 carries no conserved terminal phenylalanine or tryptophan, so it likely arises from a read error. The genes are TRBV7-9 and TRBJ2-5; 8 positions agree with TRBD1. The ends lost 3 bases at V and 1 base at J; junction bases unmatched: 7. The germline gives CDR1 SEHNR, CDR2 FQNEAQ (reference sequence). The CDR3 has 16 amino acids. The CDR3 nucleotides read TGTGCCAGCAGCTTGGGGGGACAGGCGTTCCAAGAGACCCAGTACCTC. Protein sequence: CASSLGGQAFQETQYL.

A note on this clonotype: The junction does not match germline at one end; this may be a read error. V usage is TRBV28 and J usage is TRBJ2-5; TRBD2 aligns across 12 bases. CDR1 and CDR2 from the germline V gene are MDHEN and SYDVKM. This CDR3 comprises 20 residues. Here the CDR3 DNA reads TGTACCAGCAGTTTCTCCCTCCGCCTAGCGGGAGGGCCGTCCCAAGAGACCCAGTACTTC. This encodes CTSSFSLRLAGGPSQETQYF. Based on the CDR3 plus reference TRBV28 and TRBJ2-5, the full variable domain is DVKVTQSSRYLVKRTGEKVFLECVQDMDHENMFWYRQDPGLGLRLIYFSYDVKMKEKGDIPEGYSVSREKKERFSLILESASTNQTSMYLCTSSFSLRLAGGPSQETQYFGPGTRLLVL.

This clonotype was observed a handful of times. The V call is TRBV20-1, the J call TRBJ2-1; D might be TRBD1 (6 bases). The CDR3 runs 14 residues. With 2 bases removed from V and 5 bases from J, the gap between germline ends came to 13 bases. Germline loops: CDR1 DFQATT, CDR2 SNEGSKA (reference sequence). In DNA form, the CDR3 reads TGCAGTGCTAGACCCTACAGGGCCGACAATGAGCAGTTCTTC. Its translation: CSARPYRADNEQFF.

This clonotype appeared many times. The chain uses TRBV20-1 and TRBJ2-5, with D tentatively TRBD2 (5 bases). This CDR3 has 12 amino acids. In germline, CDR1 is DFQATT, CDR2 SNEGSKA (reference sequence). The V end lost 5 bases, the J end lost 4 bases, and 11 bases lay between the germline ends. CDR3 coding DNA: TGCAGTGCTCGGTGGAGGCTAGAGACCCAGTACTTC. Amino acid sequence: CSARWRLETQYF.

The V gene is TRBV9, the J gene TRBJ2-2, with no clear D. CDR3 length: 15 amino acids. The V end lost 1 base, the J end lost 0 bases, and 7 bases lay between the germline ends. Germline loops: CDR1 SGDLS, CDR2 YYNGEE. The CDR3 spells CASSVNSPNTGELFF. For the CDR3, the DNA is TGTGCCAGCAGCGTAAATTCTCCGAACACCGGGGAGCTGTTTTTT.

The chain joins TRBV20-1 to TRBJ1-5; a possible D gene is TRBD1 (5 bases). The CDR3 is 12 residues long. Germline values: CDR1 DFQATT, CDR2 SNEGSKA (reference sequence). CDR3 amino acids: CRAGRQNQPQHF. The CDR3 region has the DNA TGCAGGGCGGGACGACAAAATCAGCCCCAGCATTTT.

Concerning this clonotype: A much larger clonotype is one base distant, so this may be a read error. CDR3 protein: CASRPAGRPGANVLTF. CDR3 bases: TGTGCCAGCAGGCCCGCGGGCCGCCCTGGGGCCAACGTCCTGACTTTC. The chain couples TRBV7-9 to TRBJ2-6, with a tentative D call TRBD2 (5 bases). V lost 6 bases to trimming and J lost 2 bases, with 14 bases between them. Per the germline V gene, CDR1 is SEHNR and CDR2 is FQNEAQ (reference sequence). This CDR3 spans 16 amino acids.

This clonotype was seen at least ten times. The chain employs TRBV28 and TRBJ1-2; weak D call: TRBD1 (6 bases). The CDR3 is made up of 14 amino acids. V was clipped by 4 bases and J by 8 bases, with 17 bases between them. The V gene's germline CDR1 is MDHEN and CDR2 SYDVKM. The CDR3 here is CASSSSITGYGYTF. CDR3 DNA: TGTGCCAGCAGTTCTTCTATTACAGGGTACGGCTACACCTTC.

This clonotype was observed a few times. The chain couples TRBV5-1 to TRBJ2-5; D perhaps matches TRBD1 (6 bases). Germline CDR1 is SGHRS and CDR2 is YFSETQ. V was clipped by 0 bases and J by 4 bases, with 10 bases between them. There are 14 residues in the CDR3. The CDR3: CASSLDGGRETQYF. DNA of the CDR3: TGCGCCAGCAGCTTGGATGGGGGCAGAGAGACCCAGTACTTC.

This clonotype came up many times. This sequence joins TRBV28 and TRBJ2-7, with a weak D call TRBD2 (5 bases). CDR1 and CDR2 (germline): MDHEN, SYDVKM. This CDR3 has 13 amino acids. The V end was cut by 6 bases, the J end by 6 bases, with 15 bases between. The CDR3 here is CASRVPSTAEQYF. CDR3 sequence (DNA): TGTGCCAGCAGGGTACCTAGCACCGCCGAGCAGTACTTC.

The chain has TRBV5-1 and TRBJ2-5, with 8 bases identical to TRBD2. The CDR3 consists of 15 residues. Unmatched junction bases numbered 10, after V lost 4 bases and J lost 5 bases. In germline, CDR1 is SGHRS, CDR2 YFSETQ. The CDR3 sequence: CASSPGLARGETQYF. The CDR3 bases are TGCGCCAGCAGCCCAGGACTAGCCCGAGGGGAGACCCAGTACTTC.

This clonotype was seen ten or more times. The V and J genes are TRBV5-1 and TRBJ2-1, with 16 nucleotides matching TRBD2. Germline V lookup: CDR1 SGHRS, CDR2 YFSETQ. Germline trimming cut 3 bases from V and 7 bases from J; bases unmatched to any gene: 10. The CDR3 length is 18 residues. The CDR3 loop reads CASSSGLAGGPGYNEQFF. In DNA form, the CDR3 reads TGCGCCAGCAGCTCGGGACTAGCGGGAGGGCCCGGGTATAATGAGCAGTTCTTC.

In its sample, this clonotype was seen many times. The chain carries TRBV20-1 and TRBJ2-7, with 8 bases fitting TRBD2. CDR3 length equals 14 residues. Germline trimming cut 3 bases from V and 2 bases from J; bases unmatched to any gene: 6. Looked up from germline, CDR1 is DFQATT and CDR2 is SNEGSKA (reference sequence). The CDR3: CSASLIAGPYEQYF. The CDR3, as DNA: TGCAGTGCTAGTTTGATAGCGGGGCCCTACGAGCAGTACTTC.

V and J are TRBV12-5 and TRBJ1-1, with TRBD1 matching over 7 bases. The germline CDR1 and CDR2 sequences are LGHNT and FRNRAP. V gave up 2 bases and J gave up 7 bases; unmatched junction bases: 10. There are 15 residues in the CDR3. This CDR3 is CASGLWQGGNDEAFF. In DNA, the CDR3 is TGTGCTAGTGGTTTGTGGCAGGGGGGAAACGATGAAGCTTTCTTT.

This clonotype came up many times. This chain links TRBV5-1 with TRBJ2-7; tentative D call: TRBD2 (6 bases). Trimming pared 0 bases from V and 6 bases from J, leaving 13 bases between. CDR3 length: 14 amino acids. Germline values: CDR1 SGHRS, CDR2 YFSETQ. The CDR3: CASSLAGGGFEQYF. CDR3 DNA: TGCGCCAGCAGCTTGGCCGGTGGGGGGTTCGAGCAGTACTTC. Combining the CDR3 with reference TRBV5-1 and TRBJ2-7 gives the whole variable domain KAGVTQTPRYLIKTRGQQVTLSCSPISGHRSVSWYQQTPGQGLQFLFEYFSETQRNKGNFPGRFSGRQFSNSRSEMNVSTLELGDSALYLCASSLAGGGFEQYFGPGTRLTVT.

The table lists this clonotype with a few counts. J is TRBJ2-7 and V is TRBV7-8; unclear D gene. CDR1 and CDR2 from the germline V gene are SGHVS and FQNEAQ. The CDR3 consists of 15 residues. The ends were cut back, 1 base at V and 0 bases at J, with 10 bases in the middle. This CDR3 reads CASSLEAFGSYEQYF. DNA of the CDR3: TGTGCCAGCAGCTTAGAAGCGTTTGGCTCCTACGAGCAGTACTTC.

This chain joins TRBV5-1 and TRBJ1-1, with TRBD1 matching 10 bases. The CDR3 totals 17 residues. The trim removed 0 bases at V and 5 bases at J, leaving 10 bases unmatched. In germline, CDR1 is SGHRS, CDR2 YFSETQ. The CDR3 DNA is TGCGCCAGCAGCTTGGATATCGACAGGGGGCATCGGACTGAAGCTTTCTTT. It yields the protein CASSLDIDRGHRTEAFF.

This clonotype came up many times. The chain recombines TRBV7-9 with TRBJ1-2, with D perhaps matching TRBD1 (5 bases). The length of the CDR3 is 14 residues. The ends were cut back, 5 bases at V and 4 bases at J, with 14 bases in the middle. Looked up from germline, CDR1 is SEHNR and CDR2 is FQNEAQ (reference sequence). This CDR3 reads CASSKETAGYGYTF. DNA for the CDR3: TGTGCCAGCAGCAAAGAGACAGCCGGCTATGGCTACACCTTC.

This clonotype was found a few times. CDR3: CASSLVGSSYEQFF. For the CDR3, the DNA is TGTGCCAGCAGCTTGGTAGGGAGCTCCTACGAGCAGTTCTTC. The J gene is TRBJ2-7, the V gene TRBV7-9, with TRBD2 as a possible D gene (5 bases). The J call is doubtful: the DNA matches TRBJ2-1 better. The germline gives CDR1 SEHNR, CDR2 FQNEAQ (reference sequence). The CDR3 runs to 14 residues.

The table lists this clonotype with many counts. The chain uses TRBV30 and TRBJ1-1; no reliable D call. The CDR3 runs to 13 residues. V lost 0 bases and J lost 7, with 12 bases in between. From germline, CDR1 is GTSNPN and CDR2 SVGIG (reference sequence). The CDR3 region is CAWSVLGGSEAFF. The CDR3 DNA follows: TGTGCCTGGAGTGTACTGGGAGGGAGTGAAGCTTTCTTT.

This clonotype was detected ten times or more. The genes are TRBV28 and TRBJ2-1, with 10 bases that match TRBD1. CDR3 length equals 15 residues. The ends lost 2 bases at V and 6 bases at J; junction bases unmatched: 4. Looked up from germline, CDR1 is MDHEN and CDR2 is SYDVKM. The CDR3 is CASSLGTGVSNEQFF. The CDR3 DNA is TGTGCCAGCAGTTTAGGGACAGGGGTAAGCAATGAGCAGTTCTTC.

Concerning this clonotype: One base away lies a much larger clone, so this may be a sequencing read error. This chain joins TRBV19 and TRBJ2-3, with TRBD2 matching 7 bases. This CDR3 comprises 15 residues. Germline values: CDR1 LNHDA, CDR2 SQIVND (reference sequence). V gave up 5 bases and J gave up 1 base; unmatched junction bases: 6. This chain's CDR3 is CASSPASGGTDTQYF. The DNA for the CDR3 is TGTGCCAGTAGTCCGGCTAGCGGTGGCACAGATACGCAGTATTTT.

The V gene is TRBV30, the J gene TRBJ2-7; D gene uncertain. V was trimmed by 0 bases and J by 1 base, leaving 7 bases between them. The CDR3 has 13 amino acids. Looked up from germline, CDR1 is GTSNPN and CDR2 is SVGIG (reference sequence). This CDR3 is CAWSVQLSYEQYF. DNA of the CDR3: TGTGCCTGGAGTGTACAGTTATCCTACGAGCAGTACTTC.

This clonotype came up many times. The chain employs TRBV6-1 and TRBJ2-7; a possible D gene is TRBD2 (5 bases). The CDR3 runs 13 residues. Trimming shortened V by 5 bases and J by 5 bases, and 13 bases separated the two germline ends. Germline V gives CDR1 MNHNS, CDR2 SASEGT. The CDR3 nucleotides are TGTGCCAGCAGTACTCCAGGACTGCACGAGCAGTACTTC. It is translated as CASSTPGLHEQYF.